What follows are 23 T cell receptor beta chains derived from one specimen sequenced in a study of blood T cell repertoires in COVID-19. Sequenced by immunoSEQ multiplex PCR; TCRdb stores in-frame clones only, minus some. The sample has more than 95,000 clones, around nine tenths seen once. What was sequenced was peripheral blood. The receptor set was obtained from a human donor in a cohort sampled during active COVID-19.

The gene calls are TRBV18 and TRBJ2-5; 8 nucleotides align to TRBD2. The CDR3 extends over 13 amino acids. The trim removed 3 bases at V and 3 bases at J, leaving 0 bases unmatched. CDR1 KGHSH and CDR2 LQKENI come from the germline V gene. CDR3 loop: CASSPTSEETQYF. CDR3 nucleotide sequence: TGTGCCAGCTCACCGACTAGCGAAGAGACCCAGTACTTC.

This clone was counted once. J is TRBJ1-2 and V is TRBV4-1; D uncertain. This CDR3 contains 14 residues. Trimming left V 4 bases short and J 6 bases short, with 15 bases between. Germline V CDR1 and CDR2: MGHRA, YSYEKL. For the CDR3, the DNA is TGCGCCAGCAGCCGCCCCATTTCATCGGATGGCTACACCTTC. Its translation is CASSRPISSDGYTF.

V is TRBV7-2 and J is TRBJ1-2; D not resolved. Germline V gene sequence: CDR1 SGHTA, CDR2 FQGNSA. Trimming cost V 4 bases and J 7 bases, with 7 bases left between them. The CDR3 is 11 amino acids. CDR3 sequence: CASSSFSGYTF. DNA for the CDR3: TGTGCCAGCAGCTCCTTTAGTGGCTACACCTTC.

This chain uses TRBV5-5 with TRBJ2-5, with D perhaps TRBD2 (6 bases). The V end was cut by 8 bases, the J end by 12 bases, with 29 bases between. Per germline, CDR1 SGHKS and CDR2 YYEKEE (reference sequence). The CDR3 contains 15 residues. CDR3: CASKLTAGLLREEYF. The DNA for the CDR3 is TGTGCCAGTAAATTAACTGCGGGACTTCTAAGAGAAGAGTACTTC.

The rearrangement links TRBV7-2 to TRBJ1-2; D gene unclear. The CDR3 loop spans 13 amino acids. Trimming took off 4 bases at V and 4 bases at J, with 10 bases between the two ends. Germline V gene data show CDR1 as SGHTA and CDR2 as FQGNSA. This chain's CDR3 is CASSSSGSYGYTF. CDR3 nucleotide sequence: TGTGCCAGCAGCTCATCCGGGAGCTATGGCTACACCTTC.

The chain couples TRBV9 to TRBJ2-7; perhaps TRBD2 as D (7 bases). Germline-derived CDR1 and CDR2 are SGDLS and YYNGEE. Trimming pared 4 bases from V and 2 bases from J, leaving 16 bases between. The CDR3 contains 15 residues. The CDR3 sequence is CASSPADGGPYEQYF. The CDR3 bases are TGTGCCAGCAGCCCCGCCGACGGGGGGCCCTACGAGCAGTACTTC.

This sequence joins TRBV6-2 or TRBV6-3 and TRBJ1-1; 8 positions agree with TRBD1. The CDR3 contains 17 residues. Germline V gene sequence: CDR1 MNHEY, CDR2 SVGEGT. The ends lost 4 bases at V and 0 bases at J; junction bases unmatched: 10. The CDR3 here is CASSFPPGTGMNTEAFF. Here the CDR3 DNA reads TGTGCCAGCAGTTTTCCCCCCGGGACAGGCATGAACACTGAAGCTTTCTTT.

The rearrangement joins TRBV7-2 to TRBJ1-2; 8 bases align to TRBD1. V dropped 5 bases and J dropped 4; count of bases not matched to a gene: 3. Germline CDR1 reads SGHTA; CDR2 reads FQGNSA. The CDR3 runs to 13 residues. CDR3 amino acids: CASSLQGAYGYTF. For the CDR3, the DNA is TGTGCCAGCAGCCTTCAGGGGGCCTATGGCTACACCTTC.

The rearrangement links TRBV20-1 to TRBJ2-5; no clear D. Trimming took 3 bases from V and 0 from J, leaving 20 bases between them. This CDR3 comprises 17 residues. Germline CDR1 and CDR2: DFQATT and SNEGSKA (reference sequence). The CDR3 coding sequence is TGCAGTGCTAGTCCCAGTCAGTTTGCCCCGTACCAAGAGACCCAGTACTTC. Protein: CSASPSQFAPYQETQYF.

The CDR3 bases are TGTGCCAGCAGTGACGAACATACAGGGGCCATGAACACTGAAGCTTTCTTT. It translates to CASSDEHTGAMNTEAFF. The J gene is TRBJ1-1, the V gene TRBV6-1; 7 bases agree with TRBD1. The CDR3 loop spans 17 amino acids. V was clipped by 3 bases and J by 0 bases; unmatched bases: 10. CDR1 and CDR2 (germline): MNHNS, SASEGT.

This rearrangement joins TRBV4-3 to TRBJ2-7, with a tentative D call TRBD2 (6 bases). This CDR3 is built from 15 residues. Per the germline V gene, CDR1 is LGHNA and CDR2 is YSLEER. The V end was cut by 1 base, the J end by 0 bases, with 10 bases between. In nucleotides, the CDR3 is TGCGCCAGCAGCCAAGCTCTGCGGGGCTCCTACGAGCAGTACTTC. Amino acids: CASSQALRGSYEQYF.

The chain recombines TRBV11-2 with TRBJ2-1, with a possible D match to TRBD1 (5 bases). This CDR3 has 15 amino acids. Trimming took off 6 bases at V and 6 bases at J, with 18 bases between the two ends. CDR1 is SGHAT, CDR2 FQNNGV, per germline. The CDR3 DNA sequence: TGTGCCAGCAGTCAACAAGGGGCAGGAAGCAATGAGCAGTTCTTC. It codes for CASSQQGAGSNEQFF.

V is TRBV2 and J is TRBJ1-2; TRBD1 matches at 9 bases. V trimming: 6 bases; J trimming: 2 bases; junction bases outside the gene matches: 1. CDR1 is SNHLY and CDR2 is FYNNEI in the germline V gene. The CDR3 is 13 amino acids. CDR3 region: CASRTGGNYGYTF. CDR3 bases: TGTGCCAGCAGAACAGGGGGCAACTATGGCTACACCTTC.

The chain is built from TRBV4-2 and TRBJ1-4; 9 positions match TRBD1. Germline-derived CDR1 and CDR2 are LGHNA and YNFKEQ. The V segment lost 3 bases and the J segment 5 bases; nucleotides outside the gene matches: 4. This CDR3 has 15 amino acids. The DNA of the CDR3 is TGTGCCAGCAGCCAGGGGGACAGGGAAAATGAAAAACTGTTTTTT. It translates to CASSQGDRENEKLFF.

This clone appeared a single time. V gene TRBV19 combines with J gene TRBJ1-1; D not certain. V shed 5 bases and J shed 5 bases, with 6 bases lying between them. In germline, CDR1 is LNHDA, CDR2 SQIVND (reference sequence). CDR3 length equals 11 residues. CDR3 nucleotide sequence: TGTGCCAGTAGTCGGTATACTGAAGCTTTCTTT. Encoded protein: CASSRYTEAFF.

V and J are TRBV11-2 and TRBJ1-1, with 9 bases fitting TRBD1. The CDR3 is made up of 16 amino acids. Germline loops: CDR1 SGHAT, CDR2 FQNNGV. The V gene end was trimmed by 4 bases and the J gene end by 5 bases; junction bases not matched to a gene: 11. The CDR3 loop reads CASSSPQTGGATEAFF. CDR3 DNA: TGTGCCAGCAGCTCGCCTCAGACAGGGGGAGCGACTGAAGCTTTCTTT.

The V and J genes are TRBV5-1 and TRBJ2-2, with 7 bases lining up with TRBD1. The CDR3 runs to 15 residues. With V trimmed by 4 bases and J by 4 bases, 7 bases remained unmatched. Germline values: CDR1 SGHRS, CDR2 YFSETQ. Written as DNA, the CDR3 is TGCGCCAGCAGCGGGACGACAGGGACCACCGGGGAGCTGTTTTTT. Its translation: CASSGTTGTTGELFF. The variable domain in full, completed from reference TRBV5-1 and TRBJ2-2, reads KAGVTQTPRYLIKTRGQQVTLSCSPISGHRSVSWYQQTPGQGLQFLFEYFSETQRNKGNFPGRFSGRQFSNSRSEMNVSTLELGDSALYLCASSGTTGTTGELFFGEGSRLTVL.

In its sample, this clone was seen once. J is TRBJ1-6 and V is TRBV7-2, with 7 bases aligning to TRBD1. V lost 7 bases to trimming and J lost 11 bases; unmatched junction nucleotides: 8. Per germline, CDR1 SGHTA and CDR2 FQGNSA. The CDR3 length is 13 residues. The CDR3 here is CASNPLTGTPLHF. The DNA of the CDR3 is TGTGCCAGCAACCCCCTGACAGGGACACCCCTCCACTTT.

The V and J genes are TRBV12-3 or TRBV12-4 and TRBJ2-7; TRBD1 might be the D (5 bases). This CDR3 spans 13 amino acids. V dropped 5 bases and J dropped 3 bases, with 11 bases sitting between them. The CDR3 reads CASSLQGNYEQYF. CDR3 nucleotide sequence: TGTGCCAGCAGTCTCCAGGGAAACTACGAGCAGTACTTC.

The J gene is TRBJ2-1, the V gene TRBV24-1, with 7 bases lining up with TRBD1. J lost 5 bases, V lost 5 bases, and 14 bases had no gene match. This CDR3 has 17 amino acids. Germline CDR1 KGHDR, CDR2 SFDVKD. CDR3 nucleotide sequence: TGTGCCACCAGTGGACAGGGAATAGGGCCCGTAAACAATGAGCAGTTCTTC. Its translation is CATSGQGIGPVNNEQFF.

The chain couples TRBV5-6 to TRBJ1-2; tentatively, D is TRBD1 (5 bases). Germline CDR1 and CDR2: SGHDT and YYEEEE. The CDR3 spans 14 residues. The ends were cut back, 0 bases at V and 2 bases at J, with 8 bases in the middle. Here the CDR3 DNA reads TGTGCCAGCAGCTTGGGGGCAGGGAACTATGGCTACACCTTC. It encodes CASSLGAGNYGYTF.

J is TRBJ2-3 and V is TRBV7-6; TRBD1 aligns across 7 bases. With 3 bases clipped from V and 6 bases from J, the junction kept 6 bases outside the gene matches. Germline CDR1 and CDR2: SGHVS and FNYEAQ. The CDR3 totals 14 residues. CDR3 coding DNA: TGTGCCAGCAGCTTTCTAAAGGGGGCGGATACGCAGTATTTT. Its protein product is CASSFLKGADTQYF.

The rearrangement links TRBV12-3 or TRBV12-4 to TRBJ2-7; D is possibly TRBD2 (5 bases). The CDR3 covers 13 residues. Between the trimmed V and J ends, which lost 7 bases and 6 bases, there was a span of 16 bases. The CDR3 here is CASTYGGTFEQYF. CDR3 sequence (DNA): TGTGCCAGCACCTACGGAGGAACCTTCGAGCAGTACTTC.